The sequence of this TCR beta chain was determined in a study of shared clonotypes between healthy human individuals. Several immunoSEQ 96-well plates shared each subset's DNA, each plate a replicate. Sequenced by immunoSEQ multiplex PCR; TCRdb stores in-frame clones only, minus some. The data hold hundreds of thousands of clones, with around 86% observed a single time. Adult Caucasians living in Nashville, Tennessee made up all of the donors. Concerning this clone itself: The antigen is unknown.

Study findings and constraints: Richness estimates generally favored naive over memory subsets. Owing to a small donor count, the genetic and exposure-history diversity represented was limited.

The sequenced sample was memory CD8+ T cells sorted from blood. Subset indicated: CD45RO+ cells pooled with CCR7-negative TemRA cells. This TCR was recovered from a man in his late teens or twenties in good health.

The CDR3 nucleotides are TGTGCCAGCAGCGGAGGACAGGGGGGGAACACTGAAGCTTTCTTT. Translating it yields CASSGGQGGNTEAFF. The V and J genes are TRBV9 and TRBJ1-1, with 10 bases aligning to TRBD1. Losses at the gene ends were 3 bases for V and 1 base for J; bases not matched to a gene: 3. Germline V gene sequence: CDR1 SGDLS, CDR2 YYNGEE. The CDR3 loop spans 15 amino acids.